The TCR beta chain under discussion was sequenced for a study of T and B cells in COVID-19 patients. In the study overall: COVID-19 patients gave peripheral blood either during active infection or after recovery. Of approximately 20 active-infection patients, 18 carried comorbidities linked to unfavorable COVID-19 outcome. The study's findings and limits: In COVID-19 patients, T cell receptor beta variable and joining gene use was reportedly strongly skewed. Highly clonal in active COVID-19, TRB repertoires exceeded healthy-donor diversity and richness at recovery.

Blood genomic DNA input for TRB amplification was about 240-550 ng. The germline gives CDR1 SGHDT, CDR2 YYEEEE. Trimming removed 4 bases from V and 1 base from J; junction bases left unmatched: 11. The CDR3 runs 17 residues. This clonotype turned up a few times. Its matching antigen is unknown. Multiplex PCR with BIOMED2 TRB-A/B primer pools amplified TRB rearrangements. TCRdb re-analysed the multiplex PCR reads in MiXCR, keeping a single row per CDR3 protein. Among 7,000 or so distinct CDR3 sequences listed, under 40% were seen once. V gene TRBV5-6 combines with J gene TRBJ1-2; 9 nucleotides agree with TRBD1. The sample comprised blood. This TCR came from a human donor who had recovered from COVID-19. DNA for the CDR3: TGTGCCAGCAGCCCAGGACAGGGGTGGGGGGTTAACTATGGCTACACCTTC. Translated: CASSPGQGWGVNYGYTF.